These 7 T cell receptor beta chains were sequenced from one sample in a study of blood T cell repertoires in COVID-19. TCRdb's table, derived via immunoSEQ multiplex PCR, lists solely in-frame clones and lacks some. Among around 97,000 clones listed, more than 70% were seen once. Sequences were obtained from peripheral blood. These receptors were taken from a woman aged 60 to 75 with acute or convalescent COVID-19.

The chain couples TRBV24-1 to TRBJ2-4; the match to TRBD2 covers 7 bases. The CDR3 is 17 residues long. The J segment lost 7 bases and the V segment lost 6 bases, leaving 17 bases of the junction unmatched. The germline CDR1 and CDR2 sequences are KGHDR and SFDVKD. CDR3 sequence (DNA): TGTGCCACCAGTACGGAGCGGGCTAGCGGACCTTATAACATTCAGTACTTC. Translated: CATSTERASGPYNIQYF.

This chain links TRBV6-5 with TRBJ1-2; 8 bases line up with TRBD1. Losses at the gene ends were 7 bases for V and 8 bases for J; bases not matched to a gene: 12. Per germline, CDR1 MNHEY and CDR2 SVGAGI. This CDR3 spans 14 amino acids. Here the CDR3 reads CASNRNAGGQGYTF. In DNA form, the CDR3 reads TGTGCCAGCAACCGAAACGCAGGGGGCCAAGGCTACACCTTC.

This clone was found once. The chain carries TRBV12-3 or TRBV12-4 and TRBJ1-2; possible D gene TRBD1, 6 bases. This CDR3 region has 13 residues. V lost 3 bases and J lost 7, with 12 bases in between. CDR3 in amino acids: CASSFKGGSGYTF. The CDR3 nucleotides read TGTGCCAGCAGTTTTAAGGGGGGGTCTGGCTACACCTTC.

The V call is TRBV5-1, the J call TRBJ1-4, with D possibly being TRBD1 (6 bases). There are 15 residues in the CDR3. V was shortened by 0 bases and J by 8 bases, with 14 bases between the two germline ends. Germline V gene data show CDR1 as SGHRS and CDR2 as YFSETQ. The CDR3 region has the DNA TGCGCCAGCAGCTTGGCCAGGGGTACGGGGGAAAAACTGTTTTTT. Translation: CASSLARGTGEKLFF.

The genes are TRBV27 and TRBJ1-6, with D perhaps matching TRBD1 (5 bases). Germline lookup yields CDR1 MNHEY and CDR2 SMNVEV (reference sequence). Trimming removed 2 bases at V and 9 bases at J, with 14 bases between. CDR3 size: 15 residues. The CDR3 nucleotides read TGTGCCAGCAGTTTAGATCCCGATGACAGTTCACCCCTCCACTTT. This translates into CASSLDPDDSSPLHF.

The CDR3 region is CASSSGQGGGEKLFF. The DNA for the CDR3 is TGTGCCAGCAGCTCAGGACAGGGCGGGGGTGAAAAACTGTTTTTT. V gene TRBV7-9 combines with J gene TRBJ1-4, with 8 positions matching TRBD1. V lost 4 bases, J lost 7 bases, and 8 bases stayed unmatched. This CDR3 spans 15 amino acids. From germline, CDR1 is SEHNR and CDR2 FQNEAQ (reference sequence).

The rearrangement uses TRBV3-1 (or the pseudogene TRBV3-2) and TRBJ2-1, with TRBD2 as a possible D gene (5 bases). The CDR3 consists of 13 residues. V lost 4 bases and J 6 bases, leaving 10 bases between the germline ends. Per the germline V gene, CDR1 is LGHDT and CDR2 is YNNKEL (reference sequence). The CDR3 DNA sequence: TGTGCCAGCAGCCGTGGACTGTTCAATGAGCAGTTCTTC. Protein product: CASSRGLFNEQFF.